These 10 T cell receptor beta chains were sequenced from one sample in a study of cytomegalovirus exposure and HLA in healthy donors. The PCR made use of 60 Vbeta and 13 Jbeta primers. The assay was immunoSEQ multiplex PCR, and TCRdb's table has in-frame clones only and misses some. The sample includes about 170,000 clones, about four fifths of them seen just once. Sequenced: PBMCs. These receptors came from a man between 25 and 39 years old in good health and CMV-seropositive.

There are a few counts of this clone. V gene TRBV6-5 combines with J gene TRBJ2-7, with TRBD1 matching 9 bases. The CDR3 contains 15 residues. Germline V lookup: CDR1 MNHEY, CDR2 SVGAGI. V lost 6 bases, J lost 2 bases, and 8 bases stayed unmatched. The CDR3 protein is CASSLSNRGPYEQYF. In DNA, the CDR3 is TGTGCCAGCAGCCTGTCCAACAGGGGGCCCTACGAGCAGTACTTC.

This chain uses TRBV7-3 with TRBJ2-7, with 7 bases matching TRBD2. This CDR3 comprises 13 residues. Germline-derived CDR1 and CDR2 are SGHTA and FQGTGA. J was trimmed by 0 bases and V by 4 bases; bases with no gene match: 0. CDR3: CASSSSGSYEQYF. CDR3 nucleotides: TGTGCCAGCAGCTCTAGCGGCTCCTACGAGCAGTACTTC. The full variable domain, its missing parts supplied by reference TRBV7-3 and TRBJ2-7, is GAGVSQTPSNKVTEKGKYVELRCDPISGHTALYWYRQSLGQGPEFLIYFQGTGAADDSGLPNDRFFAVRPEGSVSTLKIQRTERGDSAVYLCASSSSGSYEQYFGPGTRLTVT.

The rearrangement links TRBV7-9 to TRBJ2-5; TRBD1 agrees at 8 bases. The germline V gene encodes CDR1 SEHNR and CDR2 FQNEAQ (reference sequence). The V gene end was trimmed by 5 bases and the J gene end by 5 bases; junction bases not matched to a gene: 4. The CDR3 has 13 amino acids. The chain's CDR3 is CASSRQGRETQYF. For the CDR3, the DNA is TGTGCCAGCAGCCGACAGGGGAGGGAGACCCAGTACTTC.

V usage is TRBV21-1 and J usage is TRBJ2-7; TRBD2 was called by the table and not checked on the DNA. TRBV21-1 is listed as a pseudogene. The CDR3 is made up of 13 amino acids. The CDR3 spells CASGRGLANEQYF. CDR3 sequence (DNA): TGTGCCAGCGGACGGGGTCTAGCCAACGAGCAGTACTTC.

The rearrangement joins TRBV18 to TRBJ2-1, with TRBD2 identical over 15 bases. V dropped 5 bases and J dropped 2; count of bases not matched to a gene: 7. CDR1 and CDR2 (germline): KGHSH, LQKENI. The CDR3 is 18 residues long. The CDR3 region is CASSTRTSGGATYNEQFF. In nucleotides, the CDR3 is TGTGCCAGCTCAACCAGGACTAGCGGGGGGGCCACCTACAATGAGCAGTTCTTC.

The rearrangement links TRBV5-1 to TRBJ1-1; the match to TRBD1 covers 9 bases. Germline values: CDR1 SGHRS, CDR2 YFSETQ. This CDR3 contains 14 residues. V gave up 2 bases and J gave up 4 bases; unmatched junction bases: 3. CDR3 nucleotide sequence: TGCGCCAGCAGCTTAACAGGGGGCGGCACTGAAGCTTTCTTT. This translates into CASSLTGGGTEAFF.

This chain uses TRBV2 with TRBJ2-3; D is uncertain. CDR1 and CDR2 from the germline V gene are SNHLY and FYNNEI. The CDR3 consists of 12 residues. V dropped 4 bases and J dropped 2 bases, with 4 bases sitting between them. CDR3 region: CASSVHTDTQYF. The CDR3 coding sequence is TGTGCCAGCAGTGTACACACAGATACGCAGTATTTT.

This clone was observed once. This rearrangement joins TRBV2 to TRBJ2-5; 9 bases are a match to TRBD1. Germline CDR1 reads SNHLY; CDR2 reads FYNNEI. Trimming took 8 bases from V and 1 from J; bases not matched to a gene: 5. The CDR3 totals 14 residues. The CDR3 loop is CASLDRGTQETQYF. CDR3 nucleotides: TGTGCCAGCCTGGACAGGGGTACCCAAGAGACCCAGTACTTC.

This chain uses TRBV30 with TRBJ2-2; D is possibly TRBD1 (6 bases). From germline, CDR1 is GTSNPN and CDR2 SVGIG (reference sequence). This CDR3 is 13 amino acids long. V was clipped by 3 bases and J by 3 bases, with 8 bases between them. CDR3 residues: CAWRTGYTGELFF. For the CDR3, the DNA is TGTGCCTGGAGAACAGGGTACACCGGGGAGCTGTTTTTT.

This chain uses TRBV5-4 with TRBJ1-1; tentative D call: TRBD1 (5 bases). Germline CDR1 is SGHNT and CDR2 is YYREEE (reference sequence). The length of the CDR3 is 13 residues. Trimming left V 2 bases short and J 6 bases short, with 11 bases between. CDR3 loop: CASSFRQMAEAFF. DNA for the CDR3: TGTGCCAGCAGCTTCAGACAGATGGCTGAAGCTTTCTTT. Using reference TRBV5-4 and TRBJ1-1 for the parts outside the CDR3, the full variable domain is ETGVTQSPTHLIKTRGQQVTLRCSSQSGHNTVSWYQQALGQGPQFIFQYYREEENGRGNFPPRFSGLQFPNYSSELNVNALELDDSALYLCASSFRQMAEAFFGQGTRLTVV.